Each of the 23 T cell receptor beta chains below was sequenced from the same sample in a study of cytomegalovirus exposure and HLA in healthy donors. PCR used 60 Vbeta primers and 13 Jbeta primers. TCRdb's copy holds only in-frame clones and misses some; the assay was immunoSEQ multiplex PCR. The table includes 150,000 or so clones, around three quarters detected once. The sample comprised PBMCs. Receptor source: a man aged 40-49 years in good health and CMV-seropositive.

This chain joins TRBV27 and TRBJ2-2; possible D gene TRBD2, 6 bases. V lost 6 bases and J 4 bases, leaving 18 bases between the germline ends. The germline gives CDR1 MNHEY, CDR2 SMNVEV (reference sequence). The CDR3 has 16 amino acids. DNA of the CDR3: TGTGCCAGCAGCCTAGGAGGAGGGTTCGGCACCGGGGAGCTGTTTTTT. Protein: CASSLGGGFGTGELFF.

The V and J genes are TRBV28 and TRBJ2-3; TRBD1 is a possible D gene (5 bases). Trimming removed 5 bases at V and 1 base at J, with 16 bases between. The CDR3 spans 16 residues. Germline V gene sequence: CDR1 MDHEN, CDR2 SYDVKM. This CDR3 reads CASSPSWGNRTDTQYF. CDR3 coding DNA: TGTGCCAGCAGTCCGAGTTGGGGCAACCGCACAGATACGCAGTATTTT.

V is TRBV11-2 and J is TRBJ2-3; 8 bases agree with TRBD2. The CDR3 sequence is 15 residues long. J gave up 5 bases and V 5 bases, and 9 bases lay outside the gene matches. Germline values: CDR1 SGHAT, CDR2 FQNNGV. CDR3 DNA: TGTGCCAGCAGCCCCGGTTTCCTAGCGGGAGATACGCAGTATTTT. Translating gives CASSPGFLAGDTQYF.

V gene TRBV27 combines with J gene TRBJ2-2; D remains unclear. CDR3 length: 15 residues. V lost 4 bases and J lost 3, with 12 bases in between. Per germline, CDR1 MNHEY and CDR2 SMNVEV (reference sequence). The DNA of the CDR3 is TGTGCCAGCAGTTACAGCCCTCTCGACACCGGGGAGCTGTTTTTT. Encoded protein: CASSYSPLDTGELFF.

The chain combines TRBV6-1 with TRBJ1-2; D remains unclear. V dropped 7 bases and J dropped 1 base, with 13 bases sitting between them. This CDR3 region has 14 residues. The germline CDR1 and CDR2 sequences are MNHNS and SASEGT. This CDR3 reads CASMEDILNYGYTF. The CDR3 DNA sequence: TGTGCCAGCATGGAAGACATCCTTAACTATGGCTACACCTTC.

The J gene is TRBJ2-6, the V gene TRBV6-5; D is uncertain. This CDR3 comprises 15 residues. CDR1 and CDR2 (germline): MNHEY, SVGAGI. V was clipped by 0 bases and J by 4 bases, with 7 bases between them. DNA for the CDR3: TGTGCCAGCAGTTACTCCGTGGAGGGGGCCAACGTCCTGACTTTC. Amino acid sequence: CASSYSVEGANVLTF.

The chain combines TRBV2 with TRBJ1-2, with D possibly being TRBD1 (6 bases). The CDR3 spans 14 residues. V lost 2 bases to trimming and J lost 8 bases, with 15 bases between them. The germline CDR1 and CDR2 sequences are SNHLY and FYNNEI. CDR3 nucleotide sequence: TGTGCCAGCAGTGAAAACACAGGGTTGGGAGGCTACACCTTC. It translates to CASSENTGLGGYTF.

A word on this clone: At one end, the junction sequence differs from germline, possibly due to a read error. The CDR3 DNA is TGTGCCAGCAGTCGACAGGGGACTAATCATCCCCAGCATTTT. Translated: CASSRQGTNHPQHF. This sequence joins TRBV9 and TRBJ1-5; 8 bases map to TRBD1. The CDR3 loop spans 14 amino acids. Germline V lookup: CDR1 SGDLS, CDR2 YYNGEE.

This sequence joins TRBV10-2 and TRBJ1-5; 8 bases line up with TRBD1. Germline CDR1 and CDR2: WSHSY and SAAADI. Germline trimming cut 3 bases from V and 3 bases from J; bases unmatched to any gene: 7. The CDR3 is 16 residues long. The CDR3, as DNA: TGCGCCAGCAGTGACCCAGACAGGGGTCACAATCAGCCCCAGCATTTT. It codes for CASSDPDRGHNQPQHF.

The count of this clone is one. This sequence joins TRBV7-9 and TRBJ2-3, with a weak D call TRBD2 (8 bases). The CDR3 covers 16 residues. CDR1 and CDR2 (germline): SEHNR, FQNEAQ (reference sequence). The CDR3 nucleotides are TGTTCCACCCGGGAGGGGGCCGTAGTAAGCACAGATACGCAGTATTTT. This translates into CSTREGAVVSTDTQYF.

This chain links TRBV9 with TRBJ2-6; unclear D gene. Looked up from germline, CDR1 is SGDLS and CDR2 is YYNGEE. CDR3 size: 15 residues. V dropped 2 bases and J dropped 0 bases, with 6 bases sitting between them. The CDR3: CASSVRSSGANVLTF. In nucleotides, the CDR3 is TGTGCCAGCAGCGTCAGAAGCTCTGGGGCCAACGTCCTGACTTTC.

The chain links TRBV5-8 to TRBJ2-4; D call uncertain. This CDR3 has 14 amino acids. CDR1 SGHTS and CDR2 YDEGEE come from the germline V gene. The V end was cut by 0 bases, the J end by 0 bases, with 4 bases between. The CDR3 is CASSLVLAKNIQYF. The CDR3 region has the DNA TGTGCCAGCAGCTTGGTTCTAGCCAAAAACATTCAGTACTTC.

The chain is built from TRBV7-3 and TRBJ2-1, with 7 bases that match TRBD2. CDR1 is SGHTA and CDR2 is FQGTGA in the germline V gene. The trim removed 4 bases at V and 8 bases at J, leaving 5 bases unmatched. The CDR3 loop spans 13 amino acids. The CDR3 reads CASSSGLVHEQFF. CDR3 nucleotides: TGTGCCAGCAGCTCTGGACTAGTCCATGAGCAGTTCTTC.

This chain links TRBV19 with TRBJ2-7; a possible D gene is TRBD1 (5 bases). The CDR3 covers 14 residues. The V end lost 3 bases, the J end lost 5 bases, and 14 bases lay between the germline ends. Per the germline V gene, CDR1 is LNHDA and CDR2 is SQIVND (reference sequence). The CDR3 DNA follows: TGTGCCAGTAGTATCCGTCAGGGTCCCCACGAGCAGTACTTC. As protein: CASSIRQGPHEQYF.

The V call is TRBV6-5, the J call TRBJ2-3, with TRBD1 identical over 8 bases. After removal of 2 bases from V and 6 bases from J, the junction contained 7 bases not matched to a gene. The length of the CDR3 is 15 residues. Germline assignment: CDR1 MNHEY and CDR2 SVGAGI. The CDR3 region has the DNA TGTGCCAGCAGTTACCAGACAGGGGACGGGGATACGCAGTATTTT. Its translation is CASSYQTGDGDTQYF.

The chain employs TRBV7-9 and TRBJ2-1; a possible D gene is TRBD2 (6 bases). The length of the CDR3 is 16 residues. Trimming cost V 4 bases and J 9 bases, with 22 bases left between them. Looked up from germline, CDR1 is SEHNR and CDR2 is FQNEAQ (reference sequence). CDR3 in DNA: TGTGCCAGCAGCTCCCCCCCCCGACTAGAGGTGACTGAGCAGTTCTTC. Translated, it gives CASSSPPRLEVTEQFF.

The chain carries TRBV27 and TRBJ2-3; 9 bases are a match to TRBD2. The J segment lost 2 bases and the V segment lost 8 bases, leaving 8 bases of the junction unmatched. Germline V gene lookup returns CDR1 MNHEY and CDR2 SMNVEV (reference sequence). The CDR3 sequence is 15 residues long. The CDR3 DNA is TGTGCCAGCTCCAGGCGGGGGGGTGACACAGATACGCAGTATTTT. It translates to CASSRRGGDTDTQYF.

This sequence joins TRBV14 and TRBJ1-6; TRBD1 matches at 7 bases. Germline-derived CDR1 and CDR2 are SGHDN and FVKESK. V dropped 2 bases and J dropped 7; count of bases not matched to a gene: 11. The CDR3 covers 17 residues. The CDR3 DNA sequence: TGTGCCAGCAGCCAAATACTTTTGGACAGGCGGAATTCACCCCTCCACTTT. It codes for CASSQILLDRRNSPLHF.

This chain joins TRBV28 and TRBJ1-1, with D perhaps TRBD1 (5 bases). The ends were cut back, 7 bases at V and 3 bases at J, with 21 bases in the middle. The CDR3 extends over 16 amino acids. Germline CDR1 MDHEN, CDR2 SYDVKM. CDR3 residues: CASIPEGGGLDTEAFF. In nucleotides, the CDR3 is TGTGCCAGCATCCCCGAGGGTGGGGGGTTGGACACTGAAGCTTTCTTT.

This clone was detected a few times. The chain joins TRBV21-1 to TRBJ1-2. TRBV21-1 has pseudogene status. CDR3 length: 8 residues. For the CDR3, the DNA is TGTGCCAGCACGGGCTACACCTTC. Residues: CASTGYTF.

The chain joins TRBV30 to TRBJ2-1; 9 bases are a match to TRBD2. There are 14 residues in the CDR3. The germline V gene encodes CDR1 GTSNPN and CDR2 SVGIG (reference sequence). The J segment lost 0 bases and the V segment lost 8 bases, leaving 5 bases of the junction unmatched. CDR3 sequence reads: CAIRSGGSYNEQFF. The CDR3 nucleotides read TGTGCCATACGTAGCGGGGGCTCCTACAATGAGCAGTTCTTC.

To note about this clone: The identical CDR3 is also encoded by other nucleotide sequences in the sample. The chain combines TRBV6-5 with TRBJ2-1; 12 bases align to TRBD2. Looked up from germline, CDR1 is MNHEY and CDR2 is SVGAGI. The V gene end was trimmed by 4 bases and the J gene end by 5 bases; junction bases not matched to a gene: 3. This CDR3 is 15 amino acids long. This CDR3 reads CASSSLAGGDNEQFF. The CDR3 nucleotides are TGTGCCAGCAGTTCACTAGCGGGGGGAGACAATGAGCAGTTCTTC.

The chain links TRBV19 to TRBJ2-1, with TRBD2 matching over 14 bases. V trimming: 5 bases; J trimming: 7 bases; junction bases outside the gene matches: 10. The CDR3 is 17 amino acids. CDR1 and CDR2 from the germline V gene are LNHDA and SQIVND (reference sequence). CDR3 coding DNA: TGTGCCAGTAGTCCTAGGGGACTAGCGGGAGATTCGAATGAGCAGTTCTTC. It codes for CASSPRGLAGDSNEQFF.